The 26 T cell receptor beta chains below come from one sample, sequenced in a study of T cell responses to AZD1222 COVID-19 vaccine. Clones were sequenced by immunoSEQ multiplex PCR, and TCRdb holds only the in-frame ones, with some missing. The table lists approximately 97,000 clones, roughly nine tenths of them singletons, with 6.5% to 8.5% in the top ten. The sequences come from peripheral blood, collected on day 0 of AZD1222 vaccination. Receptors were obtained from an adult in good health.

The J gene is TRBJ1-5, the V gene TRBV19; D gene ambiguous. The CDR3 totals 15 residues. Trimming cost V 3 bases and J 0 bases, with 9 bases left between them. CDR1 LNHDA and CDR2 SQIVND come from the germline V gene (reference sequence). The CDR3 DNA sequence: TGTGCCAGTAGTATGACGGGATATAGCAATCAGCCCCAGCATTTT. Its translation is CASSMTGYSNQPQHF.

This clone was seen a handful of times. V gene TRBV10-3 combines with J gene TRBJ1-1; no clear D. Germline CDR1 reads ENHRY; CDR2 reads SYGVKD. The CDR3 consists of 15 residues. V lost 0 bases to trimming and J lost 4 bases, with 12 bases between them. The DNA of the CDR3 is TGTGCCATCAGTGAGTCGAGCGGCCGGGGCACTGAAGCTTTCTTT. The encoded protein is CAISESSGRGTEAFF.

This clone is a singleton in its sample. V and J are TRBV5-8 and TRBJ2-1; TRBD1 agrees at 9 bases. Germline CDR1 is SGHTS and CDR2 is YDEGEE. There are 12 residues in the CDR3. Unmatched junction bases numbered 7, after V lost 3 bases and J lost 15 bases. CDR3 sequence: CASSYDRGKWFF. DNA of the CDR3: TGTGCCAGCAGCTACGACAGGGGGAAGTGGTTCTTC.

V is TRBV6-6 and J is TRBJ2-5; 7 nucleotides match TRBD1. The CDR3 runs 13 residues. Germline CDR1 reads MNHNY; CDR2 reads SVGAGI (reference sequence). With 6 bases clipped from V and 2 bases from J, the junction kept 3 bases outside the gene matches. Here the CDR3 DNA reads TGTGCCAGCAGACGGGACAGACAAGAGACCCAGTACTTC. Translating it yields CASRRDRQETQYF.

This chain connects TRBV6-4 to TRBJ1-2; tentative D call: TRBD1 (5 bases). Trimming took 0 bases from V and 0 from J, leaving 8 bases between them. The CDR3 contains 15 residues. Germline V gene lookup returns CDR1 MRHNA and CDR2 SNTAGT. CDR3 sequence reads: CASSDSGGPNYGYTF. CDR3 sequence (DNA): TGTGCCAGCAGTGACTCGGGGGGACCTAACTATGGCTACACCTTC.

The chain links TRBV27 to TRBJ1-2; maybe TRBD1 (5 bases). The length of the CDR3 is 15 residues. Germline assignment: CDR1 MNHEY and CDR2 SMNVEV (reference sequence). Trimming left V 5 bases short and J 3 bases short, with 16 bases between. The CDR3 DNA reads as TGTGCCAGCAGTCCCCACCGGGGGGAGGACTATGGCTACACCTTC. As protein: CASSPHRGEDYGYTF.

This chain connects TRBV25-1 to TRBJ2-2, with a possible D match to TRBD2 (5 bases). Germline V gives CDR1 MGHDK, CDR2 SYGVNS. V gave up 3 bases and J gave up 9 bases, with 8 bases separating them. CDR3 size: 12 residues. Here the CDR3 DNA reads TGTGCCAGCAGTGATAGAGGGCGGGAGCTGTTTTTT. It encodes CASSDRGRELFF.

The chain carries TRBV7-2 and TRBJ2-7; the D is unclear. Per the germline V gene, CDR1 is SGHTA and CDR2 is FQGNSA. CDR3 size: 13 residues. V lost 3 bases and J lost 2, with 8 bases in between. DNA for the CDR3: TGTGCCAGCAGCTTCAACAGCCCCTACGAGCAGTACTTC. Protein: CASSFNSPYEQYF.

This chain connects TRBV9 to TRBJ1-3, with no clear D. Germline-derived CDR1 and CDR2 are SGDLS and YYNGEE. The V gene lost 3 bases and the J gene lost 0 bases, with 7 bases spanning the gap. The CDR3 has 14 residues. CDR3 bases: TGTGCCAGCAGCGCCAGGAACTCTGGAAACACCATATATTTT. Amino acid sequence: CASSARNSGNTIYF.

V usage is TRBV3-1 (or the pseudogene TRBV3-2) and J usage is TRBJ2-1; TRBD2 matches 10 bases. Germline values: CDR1 LGHDT, CDR2 YNNKEL (reference sequence). CDR3 size: 15 residues. With V trimmed by 6 bases and J by 6 bases, 8 bases remained unmatched. Written as DNA, the CDR3 is TGTGCCAGCAGGACTACTAGCGGGGAGTTCAATGAGCAGTTCTTC. This translates into CASRTTSGEFNEQFF.

The chain combines TRBV10-1 with TRBJ1-6; TRBD1 agrees at 9 bases. This CDR3 comprises 15 residues. The germline CDR1 and CDR2 sequences are WNHNN and SYGVQD (reference sequence). The trim removed 4 bases at V and 8 bases at J, leaving 6 bases unmatched. CDR3 sequence: CASSAAGTGYSPLHF. In DNA form, the CDR3 reads TGCGCCAGCAGTGCGGCCGGGACAGGGTATTCACCCCTCCACTTT.

This clone showed up just a few times. In DNA, the CDR3 is TGTGCCATCAGTGCCTCGACTAGACAAGAGACCCAGTACTTC. Encoded protein: CAISASTRQETQYF. The chain carries TRBV10-3 and TRBJ2-5, with D possibly being TRBD2 (6 bases). V dropped 4 bases and J dropped 2 bases, with 11 bases sitting between them. CDR1 and CDR2 from the germline V gene are ENHRY and SYGVKD. The CDR3 totals 14 residues.

This chain uses TRBV5-5 with TRBJ1-1; D ambiguous. The germline V gene encodes CDR1 SGHKS and CDR2 YYEKEE (reference sequence). CDR3 length: 14 residues. The V and J ends lost 0 bases and 6 bases respectively, with 12 bases between them. Written as DNA, the CDR3 is TGTGCCAGCAGCTTGGCGACGGACTACGCTGAAGCTTTCTTT. Translated, it gives CASSLATDYAEAFF.

This clone was detected once. V gene TRBV10-3 combines with J gene TRBJ2-1; no firm D call. This CDR3 is built from 12 residues. The V and J ends lost 4 bases and 8 bases respectively, with 9 bases between them. The germline gives CDR1 ENHRY, CDR2 SYGVKD. CDR3 residues: CAISGGNDEQFF. The CDR3 nucleotides read TGTGCCATCAGTGGAGGTAACGATGAGCAGTTCTTC.

The chain couples TRBV29-1 to TRBJ2-3; D may be TRBD1 or TRBD2 (7 bases each). The germline V and J ends were trimmed by 1 base and 6 bases, with 14 bases remaining between them. The CDR3 is 14 residues long. Germline CDR1 reads SQVTM; CDR2 reads ANQGSEA. CDR3 protein: CSVEVGGGRDTQYF. The DNA for the CDR3 is TGCAGCGTTGAAGTGGGAGGGGGCAGGGATACGCAGTATTTT.

This clone was observed a single time. The chain links TRBV19 to TRBJ2-7; TRBD1 agrees at 7 bases. CDR3 length: 14 residues. V shed 5 bases and J 6 bases; nucleotides not matched to a gene: 10. Germline loops: CDR1 LNHDA, CDR2 SQIVND (reference sequence). CDR3 protein: CASSDRVGFSEQYF. The CDR3 nucleotides read TGTGCCAGTAGTGACAGGGTTGGCTTTAGCGAGCAGTACTTC.

The CDR3 is CASSRATGGTEAFF. In DNA form, the CDR3 reads TGTGCCAGCAGCCGGGCCACCGGGGGCACTGAAGCTTTCTTT. The chain combines TRBV6-5 with TRBJ1-1, with TRBD1 as a possible D gene (5 bases). Between the trimmed V and J ends, which lost 6 bases and 4 bases, there was a span of 15 bases. This CDR3 is 14 amino acids long. In germline, CDR1 is MNHEY, CDR2 SVGAGI.

V gene TRBV6-5 combines with J gene TRBJ1-5, with no clear D. Germline V gene sequence: CDR1 MNHEY, CDR2 SVGAGI. The CDR3 sequence is 14 residues long. Deletions cut 11 bases from V and 6 bases from J, with 20 bases between. The CDR3 is CASTGISVGQPQHF. In DNA form, the CDR3 reads TGTGCCTCAACCGGCATATCTGTTGGTCAGCCCCAGCATTTT.

The chain joins TRBV9 to TRBJ1-2; D gene unclear. Germline-derived CDR1 and CDR2 are SGDLS and YYNGEE. There are 12 residues in the CDR3. V dropped 3 bases and J dropped 5 bases, with 8 bases sitting between them. The CDR3 spells CASSARDYGYTF. CDR3 sequence (DNA): TGTGCCAGCAGCGCCAGAGATTATGGCTACACCTTC.

This clone was recorded once. The chain employs TRBV28 and TRBJ1-2; the D gene is possibly TRBD1 (6 bases). Trimming left V 6 bases short and J 4 bases short, with 15 bases between. Germline V lookup: CDR1 MDHEN, CDR2 SYDVKM. CDR3 size: 14 residues. CDR3 bases: TGTGCCAGCAGGAGACTGGACAGTTTCTATGGCTACACCTTC. Its translation is CASRRLDSFYGYTF.

V and J are TRBV18 and TRBJ2-1; TRBD1 is a possible D gene (6 bases). The CDR3 extends over 14 amino acids. Germline CDR1 reads KGHSH; CDR2 reads LQKENI. The germline V and J ends were trimmed by 3 bases and 0 bases, with 6 bases remaining between them. In DNA form, the CDR3 reads TGTGCCAGCTCACCCAGGGGCTCCTACAATGAGCAGTTCTTC. This translates into CASSPRGSYNEQFF.

The rearrangement uses TRBV5-6 and TRBJ1-4, with D perhaps TRBD1 (5 bases). With 4 bases removed from V and 5 bases from J, the gap between germline ends came to 21 bases. Germline loops: CDR1 SGHDT, CDR2 YYEEEE. This CDR3 has 17 amino acids. The CDR3 DNA is TGTGCCAGCAGCCCCGGAGTCTTCGGGGGAACAAATGAAAAACTGTTTTTT. This translates into CASSPGVFGGTNEKLFF.

The CDR3 loop reads CASSLDTTDTQYF. The CDR3 nucleotides are TGTGCCAGCAGCTTGGACACCACAGATACGCAGTATTTT. This rearrangement joins TRBV5-4 to TRBJ2-3, with D unresolved. The CDR3 spans 13 residues. Germline CDR1 reads SGHNT; CDR2 reads YYREEE (reference sequence). Trimming left V 0 bases short and J 2 bases short, with 4 bases between.

This clone came up once. V usage is TRBV4-1 and J usage is TRBJ2-7; D may be TRBD2 (5 bases). Germline V CDR1 and CDR2: MGHRA, YSYEKL. The CDR3 is 14 amino acids. Trimming took off 1 base at V and 3 bases at J, with 10 bases between the two ends. CDR3 region: CASSQGTGLYEQYF. The CDR3 DNA reads as TGCGCCAGCAGCCAAGGGACTGGACTCTACGAGCAGTACTTC.

This chain uses TRBV5-5 with TRBJ1-1; 7 positions agree with TRBD1. This CDR3 has 14 amino acids. Germline CDR1 reads SGHKS; CDR2 reads YYEKEE (reference sequence). With V trimmed by 2 bases and J by 4 bases, 5 bases remained unmatched. DNA of the CDR3: TGTGCCAGCAGCTTAGGAGGGGGCAGCACTGAAGCTTTCTTT. It yields the protein CASSLGGGSTEAFF.

The chain employs TRBV7-2 and TRBJ1-2, with TRBD1 matching over 8 bases. The CDR3 has 17 amino acids. The germline CDR1 and CDR2 sequences are SGHTA and FQGNSA. J gave up 0 bases and V 5 bases, and 11 bases lay outside the gene matches. The CDR3 sequence: CASSTGAGTGANYGYTF. For the CDR3, the DNA is TGTGCCAGCAGCACAGGAGCCGGGACAGGAGCTAACTATGGCTACACCTTC.